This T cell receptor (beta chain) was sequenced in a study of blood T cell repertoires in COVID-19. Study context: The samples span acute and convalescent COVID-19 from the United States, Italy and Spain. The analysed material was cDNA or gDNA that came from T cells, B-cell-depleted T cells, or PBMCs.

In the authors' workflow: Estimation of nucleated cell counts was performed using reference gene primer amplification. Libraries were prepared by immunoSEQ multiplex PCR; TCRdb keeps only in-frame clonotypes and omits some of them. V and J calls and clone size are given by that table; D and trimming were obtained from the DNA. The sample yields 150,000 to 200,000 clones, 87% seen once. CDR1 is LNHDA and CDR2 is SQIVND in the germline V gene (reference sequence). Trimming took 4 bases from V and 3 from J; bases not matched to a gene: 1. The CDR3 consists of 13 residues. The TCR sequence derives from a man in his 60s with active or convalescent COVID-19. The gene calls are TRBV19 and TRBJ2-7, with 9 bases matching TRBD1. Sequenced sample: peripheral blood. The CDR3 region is CASSKDRGYEQYF. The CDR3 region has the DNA TGTGCCAGTAGTAAGGACAGGGGCTACGAGCAGTACTTC.